The 13 T cell receptor beta chains below all came from one sample that was sequenced in a study of cytomegalovirus exposure and HLA in healthy donors. With 60 Vbeta and 13 Jbeta primers, the PCR was carried out. The method was immunoSEQ multiplex PCR; TCRdb's version includes in-frame clones alone and lacks a portion of them. Of around 130,000 clones listed, around 81% were seen once; the top ten hold less than 2.5%. The sample taken for sequencing was PBMCs. The receptors were sampled from a woman aged 40 to 50 in good health and CMV-seronegative.

The V and J genes are TRBV11-2 and TRBJ2-3; TRBD1 is a possible D gene (5 bases). The V and J ends lost 1 base and 5 bases respectively, with 10 bases between them. Germline CDR1 SGHAT, CDR2 FQNNGV. The length of the CDR3 is 14 residues. CDR3: CASSLGSGKDTQYF. The CDR3 DNA reads as TGTGCCAGCAGCTTAGGATCAGGGAAAGATACGCAGTATTTT.

This chain joins TRBV7-6 and TRBJ2-3, with D perhaps matching TRBD2 (6 bases). The V gene lost 5 bases and the J gene lost 2 bases, with 8 bases spanning the gap. The CDR3 loop spans 13 amino acids. Germline CDR1 reads SGHVS; CDR2 reads FNYEAQ. The CDR3 loop reads CASSRTTTDTQYF. CDR3 coding DNA: TGTGCCAGCAGCCGGACTACCACAGATACGCAGTATTTT.

A single count supports this clone. V gene TRBV12-1 combines with J gene TRBJ2-7; the table's D gene call, TRBD2, was not cross checked with the DNA. TRBV12-1 is a pseudogene. The length of the CDR3 is 18 residues. This CDR3 is CASSSLWHSGRDTDEQYF. The CDR3 nucleotides are TGTGCCAGCAGCTCGCTTTGGCATAGCGGGAGGGACACTGACGAGCAGTACTTC.

The gene calls are TRBV7-2 and TRBJ2-7; 7 bases line up with TRBD1. The CDR3 runs to 13 residues. Germline V gene lookup returns CDR1 SGHTA and CDR2 FQGNSA. With 4 bases clipped from V and 2 bases from J, the junction kept 2 bases outside the gene matches. CDR3 in amino acids: CASSWDSTYEQYF. The CDR3, as DNA: TGTGCCAGCAGCTGGGACAGCACCTACGAGCAGTACTTC.

The V call is TRBV7-6, the J call TRBJ2-7; 7 bases line up with TRBD1. The V gene's germline CDR1 is SGHVS and CDR2 FNYEAQ. J lost 2 bases, V lost 5 bases, and 9 bases had no gene match. The CDR3 totals 15 residues. Written as DNA, the CDR3 is TGTGCCAGCAGCCCCGACAGGGCTTTTGCCTACGAGCAGTACTTC. The encoded protein is CASSPDRAFAYEQYF.

V is TRBV7-8 and J is TRBJ2-2; TRBD1 matches at 7 bases. The V and J ends lost 4 bases and 4 bases, in that order; junction bases with no gene match: 12. Germline values: CDR1 SGHVS, CDR2 FQNEAQ. This CDR3 contains 17 residues. The chain's CDR3 is CASSSRRQGGVTGELFF. The CDR3 coding sequence is TGTGCCAGCAGCTCCAGACGACAGGGCGGTGTCACCGGGGAGCTGTTTTTT.

The gene calls are TRBV14 and TRBJ2-2; TRBD1 is a possible D gene (5 bases). CDR3 length: 14 residues. Germline CDR1 and CDR2: SGHDN and FVKESK. V lost 4 bases and J 3 bases, leaving 9 bases between the germline ends. In nucleotides, the CDR3 is TGTGCCAGCAGCCCGCCAGGGTACACCGGGGAGCTGTTTTTT. As protein: CASSPPGYTGELFF. Looking up the rest from reference TRBV14 and TRBJ2-2 gives the full variable domain: EAGVTQFPSHSVIEKGQTVTLRCDPISGHDNLYWYRRVMGKEIKFLLHFVKESKQDESGMPNNRFLAERTGGTYSTLKVQPAELEDSGVYFCASSPPGYTGELFFGEGSRLTVL.

V and J are TRBV28 and TRBJ2-3; weak D call: TRBD1 (5 bases). V lost 7 bases and J lost 3, with 5 bases in between. The CDR3 extends over 11 amino acids. Germline V gene lookup returns CDR1 MDHEN and CDR2 SYDVKM. CDR3 nucleotide sequence: TGTGCCAGCAAGGGGACAGATACGCAGTATTTT. This codes for CASKGTDTQYF.

The chain recombines TRBV7-2 with TRBJ1-2; a weak D match, TRBD1 (5 bases). V was pared by 0 bases and J by 2 bases, with 7 bases between. Germline V gene lookup returns CDR1 SGHTA and CDR2 FQGNSA. This CDR3 is 14 amino acids long. CDR3: CASSLATGNYGYTF. Here the CDR3 DNA reads TGTGCCAGCAGCTTAGCTACAGGAAACTATGGCTACACCTTC. The full variable domain, completed using reference TRBV7-2 and TRBJ1-2, is GAGVSQSPSNKVTEKGKDVELRCDPISGHTALYWYRQSLGQGLEFLIYFQGNSAPDKSGLPSDRFSAERTGGSVSTLTIQRTQQEDSAVYLCASSLATGNYGYTFGSGTRLTVV.

The V gene is TRBV5-1, the J gene TRBJ1-5; 8 nucleotides align to TRBD1. Per germline, CDR1 SGHRS and CDR2 YFSETQ. The CDR3 runs 13 residues. V shed 2 bases and J 5 bases; nucleotides not matched to a gene: 0. CDR3 nucleotide sequence: TGCGCCAGCAGCTTACAGGGGGATCAGCCCCAGCATTTT. The encoded protein is CASSLQGDQPQHF.

The genes are TRBV19 and TRBJ2-3; 10 nucleotides agree with TRBD2. The CDR3 is 13 residues long. Germline V CDR1 and CDR2: LNHDA, SQIVND (reference sequence). J was trimmed by 10 bases and V by 4 bases; bases with no gene match: 5. The CDR3 protein is CASSSNGLAAQYF. CDR3 DNA sequence: TGTGCCAGTAGTAGCAACGGACTAGCGGCGCAGTATTTT.

The chain employs TRBV28 and TRBJ2-7, with D perhaps matching TRBD1 (5 bases). This CDR3 contains 14 residues. Germline loops: CDR1 MDHEN, CDR2 SYDVKM. Deletions cut 4 bases from V and 2 bases from J, with 12 bases between. The CDR3 reads CASSSGFSTYEQYF. As DNA, the CDR3 is TGTGCCAGCAGTTCAGGGTTCTCAACCTACGAGCAGTACTTC.

The chain uses TRBV5-3 and TRBJ2-5, with D maybe TRBD1 (7 bases). The end of the DNA is better explained by TRBJ2-7, so the J call may be wrong. TRBV5-3 is an open reading frame whose function is uncertain. This CDR3 comprises 18 residues. Here the CDR3 reads CARSGSSPAGQIDYEQYF. The CDR3 nucleotides read TGTGCCAGAAGCGGATCATCACCGGCGGGACAGATAGACTACGAGCAGTACTTC.